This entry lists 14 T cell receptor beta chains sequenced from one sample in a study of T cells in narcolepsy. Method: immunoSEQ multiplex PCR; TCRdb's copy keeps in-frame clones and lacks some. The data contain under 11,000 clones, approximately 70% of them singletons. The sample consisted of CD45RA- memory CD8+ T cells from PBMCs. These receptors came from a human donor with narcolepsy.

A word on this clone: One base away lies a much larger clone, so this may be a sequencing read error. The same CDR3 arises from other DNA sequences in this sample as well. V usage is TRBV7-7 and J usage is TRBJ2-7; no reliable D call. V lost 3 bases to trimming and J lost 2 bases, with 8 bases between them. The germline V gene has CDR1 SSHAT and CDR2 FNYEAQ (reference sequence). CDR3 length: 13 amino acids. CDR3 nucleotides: TGTGCCAGCAGCTTCGCAGGCGCCTACGAGCAGTACTTC. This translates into CASSFAGAYEQYF.

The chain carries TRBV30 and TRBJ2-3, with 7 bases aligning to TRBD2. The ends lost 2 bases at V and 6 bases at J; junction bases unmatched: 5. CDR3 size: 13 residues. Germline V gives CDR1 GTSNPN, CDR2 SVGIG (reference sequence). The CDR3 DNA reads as TGTGCCTGGAGTAGCGGGAATGGGGATACGCAGTATTTT. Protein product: CAWSSGNGDTQYF.

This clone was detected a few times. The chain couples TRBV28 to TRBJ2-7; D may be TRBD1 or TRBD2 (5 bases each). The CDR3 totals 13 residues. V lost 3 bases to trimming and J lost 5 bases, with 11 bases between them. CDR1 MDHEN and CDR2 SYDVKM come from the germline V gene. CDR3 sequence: CASSFPGDDEQYF. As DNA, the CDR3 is TGTGCCAGCAGTTTCCCCGGGGACGACGAGCAGTACTTC.

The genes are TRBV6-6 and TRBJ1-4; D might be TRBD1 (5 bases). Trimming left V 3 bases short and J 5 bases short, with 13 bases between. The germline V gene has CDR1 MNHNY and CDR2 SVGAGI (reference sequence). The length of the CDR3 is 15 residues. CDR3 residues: CASSYQGDPNEKLFF. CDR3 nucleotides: TGTGCCAGCAGTTATCAGGGCGACCCGAATGAAAAACTGTTTTTT.

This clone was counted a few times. This CDR3 reads CASSQTGTSGSDTQYF. CDR3 sequence (DNA): TGTGCCAGCAGCCAAACCGGGACTAGTGGGTCAGATACGCAGTATTTT. The rearrangement joins TRBV5-5 to TRBJ2-3; 8 bases match TRBD2. Germline trimming cut 4 bases from V and 4 bases from J; bases unmatched to any gene: 11. The CDR3 is made up of 16 amino acids. Germline V gives CDR1 SGHKS, CDR2 YYEKEE (reference sequence).

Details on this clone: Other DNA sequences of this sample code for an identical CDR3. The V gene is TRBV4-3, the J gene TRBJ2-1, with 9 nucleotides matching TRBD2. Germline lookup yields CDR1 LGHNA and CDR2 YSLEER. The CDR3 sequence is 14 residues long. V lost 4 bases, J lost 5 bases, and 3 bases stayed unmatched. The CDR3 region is CASSRWTSDNEQFF. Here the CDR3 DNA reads TGCGCCAGCAGCCGCTGGACTAGCGACAATGAGCAGTTCTTC.

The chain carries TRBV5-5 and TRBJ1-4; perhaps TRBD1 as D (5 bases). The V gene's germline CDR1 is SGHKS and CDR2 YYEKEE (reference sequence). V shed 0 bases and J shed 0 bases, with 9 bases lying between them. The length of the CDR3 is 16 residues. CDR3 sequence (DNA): TGTGCCAGCAGCTTGGATATCAGGGCAACTAATGAAAAACTGTTTTTT. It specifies CASSLDIRATNEKLFF.

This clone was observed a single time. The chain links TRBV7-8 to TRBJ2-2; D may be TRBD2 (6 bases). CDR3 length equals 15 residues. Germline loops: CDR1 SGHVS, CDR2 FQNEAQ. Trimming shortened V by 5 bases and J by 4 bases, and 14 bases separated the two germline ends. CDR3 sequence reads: CASSLEGTVTGELFF. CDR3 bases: TGTGCCAGCAGCCTGGAGGGTACAGTCACCGGGGAGCTGTTTTTT.

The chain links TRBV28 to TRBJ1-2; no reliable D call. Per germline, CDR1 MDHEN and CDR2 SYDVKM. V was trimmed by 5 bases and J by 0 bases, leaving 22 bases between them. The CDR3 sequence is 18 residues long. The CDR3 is CASSLVEGPSYPNYGYTF. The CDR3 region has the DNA TGTGCCAGCAGTCTCGTTGAAGGGCCCTCCTATCCTAACTATGGCTACACCTTC.

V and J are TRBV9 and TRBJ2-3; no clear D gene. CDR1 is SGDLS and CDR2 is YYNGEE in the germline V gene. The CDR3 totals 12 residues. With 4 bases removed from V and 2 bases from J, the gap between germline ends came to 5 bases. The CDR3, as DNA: TGTGCCAGCAGCACTTACACAGATACGCAGTATTTT. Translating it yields CASSTYTDTQYF. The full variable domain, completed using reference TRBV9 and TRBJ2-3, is DSGVTQTPKHLITATGQRVTLRCSPRSGDLSVYWYQQSLDQGLQFLIQYYNGEERAKGNILERFSAQQFPDLHSELNLSSLELGDSALYFCASSTYTDTQYFGPGTRLTVL.

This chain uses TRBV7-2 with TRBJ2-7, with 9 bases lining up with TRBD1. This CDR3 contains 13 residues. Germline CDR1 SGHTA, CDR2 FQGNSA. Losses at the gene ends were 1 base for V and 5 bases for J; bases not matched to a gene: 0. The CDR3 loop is CASSLGQGDEQYF. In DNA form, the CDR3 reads TGTGCCAGCAGCTTAGGACAGGGGGACGAGCAGTACTTC. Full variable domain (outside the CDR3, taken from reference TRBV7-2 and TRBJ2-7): GAGVSQSPSNKVTEKGKDVELRCDPISGHTALYWYRQSLGQGLEFLIYFQGNSAPDKSGLPSDRFSAERTGGSVSTLTIQRTQQEDSAVYLCASSLGQGDEQYFGPGTRLTVT.

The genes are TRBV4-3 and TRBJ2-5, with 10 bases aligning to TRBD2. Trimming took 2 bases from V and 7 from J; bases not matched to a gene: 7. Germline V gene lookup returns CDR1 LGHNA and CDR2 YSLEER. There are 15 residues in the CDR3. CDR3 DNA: TGCGCCAGCAGCCAAACGCTAGCGGGGGAATTGACCCAGTACTTC. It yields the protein CASSQTLAGELTQYF.

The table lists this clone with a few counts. CDR3 region: CATSREQGNTGELFF. The CDR3 DNA reads as TGTGCCACCAGCAGAGAACAGGGGAACACCGGGGAGCTGTTTTTT. V is TRBV15 and J is TRBJ2-2, with D perhaps TRBD1 (6 bases). The CDR3 totals 15 residues. Trimming cost V 0 bases and J 1 base, with 6 bases left between them. CDR1 and CDR2 from the germline V gene are LNHNV and YYDKDF (reference sequence).

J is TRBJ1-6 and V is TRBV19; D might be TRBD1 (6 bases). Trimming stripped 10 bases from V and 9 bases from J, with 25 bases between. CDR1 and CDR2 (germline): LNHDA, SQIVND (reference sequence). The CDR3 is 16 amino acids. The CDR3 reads CATKAFGAGDGSPLHF. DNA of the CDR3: TGTGCCACTAAAGCCTTTGGGGCAGGGGATGGTTCACCCCTCCACTTT.